This T cell receptor beta chain was recovered during a study of shared clonotypes between healthy human individuals. The donors were all Caucasian adults (living in Nashville, Tennessee). From CD4+ cells came CD45RA+ naive and CD45RA-negative memory subsets. Assay used: immunoSEQ multiplex PCR; TCRdb lists only in-frame clones, some missing. Seen here are some 1,400,000 clones, around 97% observed once, and the top ten hold over 1%. To note about this clone: Its antigen is unidentified.

Study-wide results and limits: Genetic and exposure-history diversity was limited by the small donor number.

The V gene lost 6 bases and the J gene lost 2 bases, with 22 bases spanning the gap. Germline V gives CDR1 MDHEN, CDR2 SYDVKM. The length of the CDR3 is 17 residues. The sequenced sample was naive CD4+ T cells sorted from blood. Stated subset: CD45RA+ positively selected. The chain recombines TRBV28 with TRBJ1-2, with D tentatively TRBD1 (5 bases). The receptor's source is a man under 40 in good health. CDR3 protein: CASSLPGFVAGNYGYTF. CDR3 coding DNA: TGTGCCAGCAGCCTACCAGGGTTTGTGGCAGGGAACTATGGCTACACCTTC.